The rows below give T cell receptor beta chains drawn from one sample of a study of T cells in Graves' hyperthyroidism and ophthalmopathy. Each CDR3 protein is one row after TCRdb ran MiXCR on the multiplex PCR reads. The data hold around 250,000 distinct CDR3 sequences, with about a sixth observed a single time. The sequencing sample was made of blood. All receptors come from a woman in her late teens or twenties with Graves' ophthalmopathy. CDR3s include the opening cysteine and the closing phenylalanine or tryptophan. The D gene is left open where the match is weak. Size tells how often a clone was seen (once, few, many) or the class of an expanded clone, and some rows leave it out.

j_gene	d_gene	abundance	v_gene	CDR3nt	CDR3aa
TRBJ2-1	NA	many	TRBV20-1	TGCAGTGCTAGCTCGGGCCCATACAATGAGCAGTTCTTC	CSASSGPYNEQFF
TRBJ2-5	NA	many	TRBV6-1	TGTGCCAGCAGTTATATCGCAGAAGAGACCCAGTACTTC	CASSYIAEETQYF
TRBJ2-7	TRBD1	NA	TRBV2	TGTGCCAGCAGCCTAAGGACAGGGGGCCCATCCGAGCAGTACTTC	CASSLRTGGPSEQYF
TRBJ2-1	TRBD2	many	TRBV7-3	TGTGCCAGCAGCTTAATGGGGACTAGCGGGGAAGAGCAGTTCTTC	CASSLMGTSGEEQFF
TRBJ2-7	NA	NA	TRBV18	TGTGCCAGCTCGGGCAGCTCCTACGAGCAGTACTTC	CASSGSSYEQYF
TRBJ1-1	NA	many	TRBV3-1	TGTGCCAGCAGCCAAGAGAGGGCCAGGGGAAGAGGTGGTAGAGCTTTCTTT	CASSQERARGRGGRAFF
TRBJ2-7	NA	many	TRBV3-1	TGTGCCAGCAGCCAAGATTGGGTCCACGGGGTGTCCTACGAGCAGTACTTC	CASSQDWVHGVSYEQYF
TRBJ1-5	NA	many	TRBV6-1	TGTGCCAGCAGTTCCGTACCCCTCCCCCAGCATTTT	CASSSVPLPQHF
TRBJ2-7	TRBD1	NA	TRBV2	TGTGCCAGCAGGGGGGACAGGGTAGGCGAGCAGTACTTC	CASRGDRVGEQYF
TRBJ2-6	NA	NA	TRBV4-1	TGCGCCAGCAGCCACTCTCGAGACGGGGCTCTGGGGGCCAACGTCCTGACTTTC	CASSHSRDGALGANVLTF
TRBJ2-5	TRBD2	many	TRBV11-3	TGTGCCAGCAGCTTAGGCACCATTCGCGGGGGACAAGAGACCCAGTACTTC	CASSLGTIRGGQETQYF
TRBJ2-5	NA	many	TRBV2	TGTGCCAGCAGTGCACGATCACAAGAGACCCAGTACTTC	CASSARSQETQYF
TRBJ2-2	NA	NA	TRBV7-3	TGTGCCAGCAGCTCCTACTATGAAGGGTCAGATTCCGGGGAGCTGTTTTTT	CASSSYYEGSDSGELFF
TRBJ2-1	TRBD2	many	TRBV27	TGTGCCAGCAGTTTACCTAGCGGGAGTTTCCATGAGCAGTTCTTC	CASSLPSGSFHEQFF
TRBJ2-2	NA	few	TRBV5-8	TGTGCCAGCAGCTTGTATATCACCGGGGAGCTGTTTTTT	CASSLYITGELFF
TRBJ2-2	NA	many	TRBV7-2	TGTGCCAGCAGCTTCCAGGCTGCTGCGAACACCGGGGAGCTGTTTTTT	CASSFQAAANTGELFF
TRBJ2-2	TRBD1	many	TRBV7-3	TGTGCCAGCAGCTTAGTAGGGGGCGAGGTCGGGGAGCTGTTTTTT	CASSLVGGEVGELFF
TRBJ1-2	NA	few	TRBV9	TGTGCCAGCAGCGAGGGCAGTGGGAGGTACACCTTC	CASSEGSGRYTF
TRBJ2-5	NA	many	TRBV25-1	TGTGCCAGCAGTGAATCTGGCAGGTCAGAGACCCAGTACTTC	CASSESGRSETQYF
TRBJ2-1	NA	many	TRBV20-1	TGCAGTGCTATTGGGAGATACAATGAGCAGTTCTTC	CSAIGRYNEQFF
TRBJ2-7	NA	many	TRBV28	TGTGCCAGCAGTGCCCCCGACGCAGGCTCCTACGAGCAGTACTTC	CASSAPDAGSYEQYF
TRBJ2-7	TRBD1	many	TRBV28	TGTGCCAGCAGTTTAGGTGGGACAGGGGTCGGCGAGCAGTACTTC	CASSLGGTGVGEQYF
TRBJ2-2	NA	NA	TRBV24-1	TGTGCCACCAGTGTCGGCAGGGTAGGAACCGGGGAGCTGTTTTTT	CATSVGRVGTGELFF
TRBJ2-5	NA	many	TRBV27	TGTGCCAGCAGTTTTATTTCAGGGGTGAAAGAGACCCAGTACTTC	CASSFISGVKETQYF
TRBJ1-6	TRBD1	NA	TRBV6-2/TRBV6-3	TGTGCCAGCGGCTACTCGGGCGGTCAGGGGGCTTATAATTCACCCCTCCACTTT	CASGYSGGQGAYNSPLHF